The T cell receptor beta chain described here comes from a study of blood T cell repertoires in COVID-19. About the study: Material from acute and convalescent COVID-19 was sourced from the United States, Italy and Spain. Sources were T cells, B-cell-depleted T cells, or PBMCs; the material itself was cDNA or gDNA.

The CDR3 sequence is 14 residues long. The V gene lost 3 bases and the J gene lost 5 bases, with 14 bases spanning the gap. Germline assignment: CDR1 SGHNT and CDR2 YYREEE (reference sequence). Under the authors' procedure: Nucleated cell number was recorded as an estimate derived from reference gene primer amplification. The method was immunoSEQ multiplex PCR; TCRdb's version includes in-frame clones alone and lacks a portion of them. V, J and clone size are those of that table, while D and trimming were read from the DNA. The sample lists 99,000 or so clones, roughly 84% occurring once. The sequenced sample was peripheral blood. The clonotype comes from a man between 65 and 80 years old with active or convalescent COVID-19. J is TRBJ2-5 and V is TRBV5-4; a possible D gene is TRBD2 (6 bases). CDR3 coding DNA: TGTGCCAGCAGCTCGGCCTATCGGGAGGAGACCCAGTACTTC. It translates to CASSSAYREETQYF.